These 7 T cell receptor beta chains originate from one sample sequenced in a study of blood T cell repertoires in COVID-19 (dated by TCRdb to 2020 to 2022). The method was the immunoSEQ multiplex PCR assay. This immuneACCESS table, as held by TCRdb, lists in-frame sequences with V and J called but not all clones. Of the missing ones, under half trace to an unresolved V gene in checked studies; the others have no known cause. The sample table shows approximately 350,000 clones, and around 83% are seen once. 5% to 5.5% of the sample lies in the top ten. The sequenced material came from PBMCs or T cells enriched from blood (not recorded which). These receptors came from a woman aged 45-65 years who had recovered from COVID-19.

The chain couples TRBV6-5 to TRBJ1-2, with TRBD1 identical over 7 bases. Germline CDR1 MNHEY, CDR2 SVGAGI. Losses at the gene ends were 5 bases for V and 8 bases for J; bases not matched to a gene: 8. The CDR3 runs 13 residues. The DNA of the CDR3 is TGTGCCAGCAGTCCCGGACAGGTTCGGGGCTACACCTTC. Residues: CASSPGQVRGYTF.

The chain combines TRBV7-2 with TRBJ1-1; D unclear. The germline V and J ends were trimmed by 1 base and 6 bases, with 12 bases remaining between them. This CDR3 is 14 amino acids long. Germline V gene data show CDR1 as SGHTA and CDR2 as FQGNSA. The CDR3 DNA reads as TGTGCCAGCAGCTTAGACGGGCAACTAGCTGAAGCTTTCTTT. It codes for CASSLDGQLAEAFF.

This chain joins TRBV18 and TRBJ2-3; D not certain. CDR3 length: 13 residues. Germline V gene sequence: CDR1 KGHSH, CDR2 LQKENI. Between the trimmed V and J ends, which lost 7 bases and 1 base, there was a span of 9 bases. CDR3 region: CASFLSGTDTQYF. The CDR3, as DNA: TGTGCCAGCTTTCTGTCCGGCACAGATACGCAGTATTTT.

The gene calls are TRBV10-3 and TRBJ2-5; 7 bases agree with TRBD1. The CDR3 consists of 13 residues. V trimming: 10 bases; J trimming: 1 base; junction bases outside the gene matches: 6. Germline assignment: CDR1 ENHRY and CDR2 SYGVKD. CDR3: CATQQGLQETQYF. Here the CDR3 DNA reads TGTGCCACCCAACAGGGGCTCCAAGAGACCCAGTACTTC.

The chain employs TRBV6-2 or TRBV6-3 and TRBJ2-5, with D uncertain. The germline V and J ends were trimmed by 0 bases and 11 bases, with 13 bases remaining between them. The V gene's germline CDR1 is MNHEY and CDR2 SVGEGT. CDR3 length: 13 residues. CDR3 nucleotide sequence: TGTGCCAGCAGTTACTCTTCAGACTTCGGGCAGTACTTC. This gives the protein CASSYSSDFGQYF.

The chain links TRBV7-9 to TRBJ2-7; D is ambiguous. There are 13 residues in the CDR3. The germline V gene encodes CDR1 SEHNR and CDR2 FQNEAQ (reference sequence). Trimming left V 1 base short and J 3 bases short, with 7 bases between. The CDR3 DNA sequence: TGTGCCAGCAGCTTAGAATCGGGCTACGAGCAGTACTTC. The encoded protein is CASSLESGYEQYF.

J is TRBJ2-1 and V is TRBV25-1; the match to TRBD2 covers 7 bases. Looked up from germline, CDR1 is MGHDK and CDR2 is SYGVNS. The CDR3 spans 15 residues. V trimming: 3 bases; J trimming: 12 bases; junction bases outside the gene matches: 14. This CDR3 reads CASSDTRLAGLRQFF. The CDR3 coding sequence is TGTGCCAGCAGTGACACTAGACTAGCCGGGTTGAGGCAGTTCTTC.